The sequence of this T cell receptor (beta chain) was determined in a study of cytomegalovirus exposure and HLA in healthy donors. PCR employed 60 Vbeta and 13 Jbeta primers. Generated by immunoSEQ multiplex PCR, the TCRdb table keeps only in-frame clones and is missing some. The data show about 190,000 clones, with about 84% seen just once and 14% held by the top ten. The donors (healthy individuals) were bone marrow donors. The sample taken for sequencing was PBMCs. This sequence originates from a woman younger than 45 in good health and CMV-seropositive.

CDR3 in DNA: TGTGCCAGCAAGGAGGGCCGCCTTGGGGGTGAAGCTTTCTTT. Encoded protein: CASKEGRLGGEAFF. The chain employs TRBV2 and TRBJ1-1, with D possibly matching TRBD1 (5 bases). The length of the CDR3 is 14 residues. Trimming removed 7 bases at V and 7 bases at J, with 19 bases between. Germline values: CDR1 SNHLY, CDR2 FYNNEI.